The present T cell receptor beta chain was sequenced within a study of beta chain features in type 1 diabetes. General observations from the study: Type 1 diabetes patients had TCRB CDR3s that were shorter (moderately but significantly so) in all four CD4+ subsets.

Expressed TCRB transcripts were sequenced because the isolated RNA had all been reverse transcribed beforehand. Generated by immunoSEQ multiplex PCR, the TCRdb table keeps only in-frame clones and is missing some. The sample has 600,000 to 700,000 clones; roughly 12% are singletons. Only a few counts were recorded for this clone. Its specificity is unknown. V shed 5 bases, J shed 5 bases, and the junction held 9 bases outside the gene matches. Germline loops: CDR1 SEHNR, CDR2 FQNEAQ (reference sequence). The CDR3 sequence is 14 residues long. The sequence came from a man aged 25-40 years with type 1 diabetes. The gene calls are TRBV7-9 and TRBJ2-7; TRBD1 aligns across 7 bases. Source material: naive CD4+ T cells from blood. DNA for the CDR3: TGTGCCAGCAGCCCGCGGACAGGACCAAACGAGCAGTACTTC. Its protein product is CASSPRTGPNEQYF. The entire variable domain, with the rest obtained from reference TRBV7-9 and TRBJ2-7, is as follows: DTGVSQNPRHKITKRGQNVTFRCDPISEHNRLYWYRQTLGQGPEFLTYFQNEAQLEKSRLLSDRFSAERPKGSFSTLEIQRTEQGDSAMYLCASSPRTGPNEQYFGPGTRLTVT.